The 18 T cell receptor beta chains reported below all come from one sample, sequenced in a study of blood T cell repertoires in COVID-19. The repertoire was sequenced with immunoSEQ multiplex PCR; TCRdb's copy has only in-frame clones and lacks some. Here the sample spans tens of thousands of clones, 80% to 85% being singletons. The sample taken for sequencing was peripheral blood. These TCRs come from a human donor in a cohort sampled during active COVID-19.

The rearrangement uses TRBV25-1 and TRBJ2-4; maybe TRBD2 (6 bases). The CDR3 consists of 14 residues. The germline CDR1 and CDR2 sequences are MGHDK and SYGVNS. Trimming took off 5 bases at V and 0 bases at J, with 8 bases between the two ends. CDR3 DNA: TGTGCCAGCAGTCCCGGGGGAGCCAAAAACATTCAGTACTTC. Protein: CASSPGGAKNIQYF.

The CDR3 spells CASSLSVYEQYF. The DNA of the CDR3 is TGTGCCAGCAGCCTATCGGTCTACGAGCAGTACTTC. V usage is TRBV12-3 or TRBV12-4 and J usage is TRBJ2-7; D remains unclear. V shed 6 bases and J shed 3 bases, with 9 bases lying between them. The CDR3 length is 12 residues.

This clone showed up just once. The chain is built from TRBV5-5 and TRBJ2-3; maybe TRBD1 (5 bases). Germline CDR1 SGHKS, CDR2 YYEKEE (reference sequence). The CDR3 length is 13 residues. V lost 0 bases, J lost 3 bases, and 5 bases lay in between. The DNA for the CDR3 is TGTGCCAGCAGCTTGGCAGGGACAGATACGCAGTATTTT. This codes for CASSLAGTDTQYF.

This chain uses TRBV7-6 with TRBJ2-7, with 8 bases that match TRBD1. V lost 1 base and J lost 5; bases outside the gene matches: 4. CDR1 and CDR2 from the germline V gene are SGHVS and FNYEAQ. The CDR3 runs 14 residues. The CDR3 DNA reads as TGTGCCAGCAGCTTAGAGGCAGGGGGCCACGAGCAGTACTTC. Residues: CASSLEAGGHEQYF.

Here the CDR3 reads CASSWTGSITEAFF. CDR3 bases: TGTGCCAGCAGTTGGACAGGGTCTATCACTGAAGCTTTCTTT. The V call is TRBV5-4, the J call TRBJ1-1; TRBD1 matches at 8 bases. V lost 5 bases and J lost 4; bases outside the gene matches: 7. This CDR3 comprises 14 residues. CDR1 is SGHNT and CDR2 is YYREEE in the germline V gene (reference sequence). Variable domain in full (rest from reference TRBV5-4 and TRBJ1-1): ETGVTQSPTHLIKTRGQQVTLRCSSQSGHNTVSWYQQALGQGPQFIFQYYREEENGRGNFPPRFSGLQFPNYSSELNVNALELDDSALYLCASSWTGSITEAFFGQGTRLTVV.

CDR3 nucleotide sequence: TGTGCCTGGAGAACCGACTTTGGGGCCAACGTCCTGACTTTC. Translation: CAWRTDFGANVLTF. This rearrangement joins TRBV30 to TRBJ2-6; D is uncertain. Germline V gives CDR1 GTSNPN, CDR2 SVGIG (reference sequence). V gave up 3 bases and J gave up 3 bases, with 9 bases separating them. This CDR3 has 14 residues.

V and J are TRBV4-2 and TRBJ2-5; D call uncertain. This CDR3 is 15 amino acids long. V lost 1 base and J lost 0, with 9 bases in between. Germline V gene sequence: CDR1 LGHNA, CDR2 YNFKEQ. The CDR3 here is CASSQGGVNQETQYF. As DNA, the CDR3 is TGTGCCAGCAGCCAAGGAGGAGTTAACCAAGAGACCCAGTACTTC.

This clone was seen just once. J is TRBJ2-7 and V is TRBV7-2, with TRBD1 identical over 8 bases. Trimming cost V 4 bases and J 5 bases; bases outside gene matches: 10. Germline values: CDR1 SGHTA, CDR2 FQGNSA. The CDR3 sequence is 15 residues long. The CDR3: CASSSYQRTGNEQYF. The CDR3, as DNA: TGTGCCAGCAGCTCATATCAGAGGACAGGGAACGAGCAGTACTTC.

The chain links TRBV11-3 to TRBJ2-5; possibly TRBD2 for D (6 bases). The CDR3 runs to 16 residues. Germline V gives CDR1 SGHNT, CDR2 YENEEA. Trimming stripped 1 base from V and 2 bases from J, with 14 bases between. CDR3 sequence: CASSLGGQGGQETQYF. The CDR3 coding sequence is TGTGCCAGCAGCTTAGGGGGCCAGGGAGGTCAAGAGACCCAGTACTTC.

The chain employs TRBV30 and TRBJ2-3; 9 nucleotides agree with TRBD2. The CDR3 extends over 15 amino acids. J gave up 3 bases and V 3 bases, and 7 bases lay outside the gene matches. Germline lookup yields CDR1 GTSNPN and CDR2 SVGIG (reference sequence). CDR3 sequence: CAWSGGGAGTDTQYF. Written as DNA, the CDR3 is TGTGCCTGGAGCGGCGGGGGGGCTGGAACAGATACGCAGTATTTT.

The chain combines TRBV4-3 with TRBJ2-2; TRBD1 agrees at 10 bases. The ends lost 1 base at V and 2 bases at J; junction bases unmatched: 1. The CDR3 is 16 amino acids. Looked up from germline, CDR1 is LGHNA and CDR2 is YSLEER. CDR3 DNA: TGCGCCAGCAGCCAAGGGACAGGGGGAAACACCGGGGAGCTGTTTTTT. It is translated as CASSQGTGGNTGELFF.

Details on this clone: The sample has other DNA sequences that encode this CDR3 too. The chain employs TRBV6-5 and TRBJ1-1; 11 bases agree with TRBD1. The CDR3 has 14 amino acids. CDR1 is MNHEY, CDR2 SVGAGI, per germline. Trimming cost V 2 bases and J 7 bases; bases outside gene matches: 3. The CDR3 DNA is TGTGCCAGCAGTTACACGGGACAGGGGGTTGAAGCTTTCTTT. It codes for CASSYTGQGVEAFF.

This chain uses TRBV10-1 with TRBJ2-2, with 9 bases lining up with TRBD1. The V gene's germline CDR1 is WNHNN and CDR2 SYGVQD (reference sequence). This CDR3 spans 15 amino acids. The J segment lost 5 bases and the V segment lost 0 bases, leaving 1 base of the junction unmatched. In nucleotides, the CDR3 is TGCGCCAGCAGTGAGTCCGGGACAGGGACCGGGGAGCTGTTTTTT. This gives the protein CASSESGTGTGELFF.

The gene calls are TRBV4-3 and TRBJ2-5; 9 bases map to TRBD1. This CDR3 region has 17 residues. With 1 base clipped from V and 2 bases from J, the junction kept 8 bases outside the gene matches. CDR1 is LGHNA, CDR2 YSLEER, per germline. The CDR3: CASSQGWTGTGQETQYF. CDR3 in DNA: TGCGCCAGCAGCCAAGGTTGGACGGGGACAGGGCAAGAGACCCAGTACTTC.

In its sample, this clone was seen once. V and J are TRBV27 and TRBJ1-6; D unclear. The CDR3 runs to 12 residues. CDR1 and CDR2 from the germline V gene are MNHEY and SMNVEV (reference sequence). Trimming took off 7 bases at V and 8 bases at J, with 9 bases between the two ends. The CDR3 spells CASKRADSPLHF. The CDR3 DNA reads as TGTGCCAGCAAGCGTGCGGATTCACCCCTCCACTTT.

The V gene is TRBV28, the J gene TRBJ2-7, with D possibly TRBD2 on 7 matching bases. In germline, CDR1 is MDHEN, CDR2 SYDVKM. There are 13 residues in the CDR3. Trimming pared 3 bases from V and 6 bases from J, leaving 12 bases between. The CDR3: CASSFGEGVEQYF. In DNA, the CDR3 is TGTGCCAGCAGTTTCGGGGAGGGGGTCGAGCAGTACTTC.

The chain carries TRBV5-1 and TRBJ2-7; unclear D gene. CDR3 length: 15 residues. Germline V gives CDR1 SGHRS, CDR2 YFSETQ. Trimming removed 0 bases from V and 0 bases from J, with 10 bases in between. CDR3: CASSLGGPASYEQYF. The CDR3 region has the DNA TGCGCCAGCAGCTTGGGCGGTCCAGCCTCCTACGAGCAGTACTTC.

V gene TRBV20-1 combines with J gene TRBJ2-5; 7 bases are shared with TRBD1. J was trimmed by 2 bases and V by 3 bases; bases with no gene match: 9. Germline V gives CDR1 DFQATT, CDR2 SNEGSKA (reference sequence). CDR3 length: 15 residues. The CDR3 protein is CSASPLGGRQETQYF. The CDR3 nucleotides read TGCAGTGCTAGTCCTTTAGGGGGCCGACAAGAGACCCAGTACTTC.